This T cell receptor (beta chain) was sequenced during a study of shared clonotypes between healthy human individuals. Study as a whole: Each donor contributed plates that comprised three CD4 naive, three CD4 memory, two CD8 naive and one CD8 memory. Study conclusions and caveats: Of the naive CD4 clonotypes, about 5% were shared across a handful of donors.

Germline V gene lookup returns CDR1 SQVTM and CDR2 ANQGSEA. Trimming removed 7 bases from V and 2 bases from J, with 11 bases in between. The CDR3 runs to 12 residues. TCRdb's copy holds only in-frame clones and misses some; the assay was immunoSEQ multiplex PCR. The sample holds about 1 million clones, 65% to 75% seen once. A CD45RA-negative memory subset and a CD45RA+ naive subset were separated from the CD4+ cells. As concerns this clone: Its antigen is not identified.

J is TRBJ2-5 and V is TRBV29-1, with D perhaps TRBD1 (5 bases). Sequenced sample: memory CD4+ T cells sorted from blood. Subset of the sample: CD45RA-negative fraction. This sequence was found in a man younger than 30 in good health. The CDR3 region has the DNA TGCAGCGCCCGGACAAATCAAGAGACCCAGTACTTC. It is translated as CSARTNQETQYF.